The rows below give T cell receptor beta chains drawn from one sample of a study of regulatory T cells in long-lasting Graves disease. TCRdb recomputed calls from the multiplex PCR reads with MiXCR, one row per CDR3 protein. The table records more than 650,000 distinct CDR3 sequences, 30% of them present only once. Sequencing was performed on peripheral blood mononuclear cells (PBMCs), taken when the disease was refractory, from a patient treated with antithyroid drugs. These receptors were collected from a female donor with Graves disease. Each CDR3 is given with its conserved first and last residue. A D gene is named only where the DNA matches it firmly. The listing skips clone size in some rows; elsewhere it reads once, few, many or a size class.

v_gene: TRBV5-5; d_gene: NA; j_gene: TRBJ1-5; abundance: NA; CDR3nt: TGTGCCAGCAGCTTGGCCCAGTGGCAGCCCCAGCATTTT; CDR3aa: CASSLAQWQPQHF
v_gene: TRBV5-1; d_gene: NA; j_gene: TRBJ2-2; abundance: NA; CDR3nt: TGCGCCAGCAGCCTGGACTTGTCTACGCCCGGGGAGCTGTTTTTT; CDR3aa: CASSLDLSTPGELFF
v_gene: TRBV9; d_gene: NA; j_gene: TRBJ2-2; abundance: NA; CDR3nt: TGTGCCAGCAGCGTAGGGGCAGGGGCGAACACCGGGGAGCTGTTTTTT; CDR3aa: CASSVGAGANTGELFF
v_gene: TRBV29-1; d_gene: TRBD1; j_gene: TRBJ2-2; abundance: NA; CDR3nt: TGCAGCGTTGAAAACAGGGGGAACACCGGGGAGCTGTTTTTT; CDR3aa: CSVENRGNTGELFF
v_gene: TRBV20-1; d_gene: NA; j_gene: TRBJ1-2; abundance: few; CDR3nt: TGCAGTGCTAGAGTCAAGGCCGGCTATGGCTACACCTTC; CDR3aa: CSARVKAGYGYTF
v_gene: TRBV6-5; d_gene: NA; j_gene: TRBJ1-6; abundance: NA; CDR3nt: TGTGCCAGCAGTTGGATGGGAGATTCACCCCTCCACTTT; CDR3aa: CASSWMGDSPLHF
v_gene: TRBV9; d_gene: TRBD2; j_gene: TRBJ2-7; abundance: NA; CDR3nt: TGTGCCAGCAGCGTAGATGGGAGGGTCCACGAGCAGTACTTC; CDR3aa: CASSVDGRVHEQYF
v_gene: TRBV2; d_gene: TRBD1; j_gene: TRBJ1-1; abundance: many; CDR3nt: TGTGCCACAAAAGGAGCACAGGGGGCAGCTGAAGCTTTCTTT; CDR3aa: CATKGAQGAAEAFF
v_gene: TRBV9; d_gene: NA; j_gene: TRBJ2-2; abundance: NA; CDR3nt: TGTGCCAGCAGCGTAGAAAGAAGGGAGTTCAGGACCGGGGAGCTGTTTTTT; CDR3aa: CASSVERREFRTGELFF
v_gene: TRBV20-1; d_gene: TRBD2; j_gene: TRBJ2-1; abundance: NA; CDR3nt: TGCAGTGCGGCCAGCGGGACCGGTGAGCAGTTCTTC; CDR3aa: CSAASGTGEQFF
v_gene: TRBV5-1; d_gene: NA; j_gene: TRBJ2-6; abundance: NA; CDR3nt: TGCGCCAGCAGCTTCAGTGAAAACGTCCTGACTTTC; CDR3aa: CASSFSENVLTF
v_gene: TRBV12-5; d_gene: TRBD2; j_gene: TRBJ2-7; abundance: NA; CDR3nt: TGTGCTAGTGGTTCCGGGACTAGCGTCTCCTACGAGCAGTACTTC; CDR3aa: CASGSGTSVSYEQYF
v_gene: TRBV12-3/TRBV12-4; d_gene: NA; j_gene: TRBJ1-1; abundance: few; CDR3nt: TGTGCCAACAGACCTTCCGGGACACTAAACACTGAAGCTTTCTTT; CDR3aa: CANRPSGTLNTEAFF
v_gene: TRBV2; d_gene: TRBD2; j_gene: TRBJ2-7; abundance: many; CDR3nt: TGTGCCAGCGCTATGGCGCTAGCGGTATCCTACGAGCAGTACTTC; CDR3aa: CASAMALAVSYEQYF
v_gene: TRBV13; d_gene: NA; j_gene: TRBJ1-2; abundance: NA; CDR3nt: TGTGCCAGCAGCTTAGAACAGACATCCCAATATGGCTACACCTTC; CDR3aa: CASSLEQTSQYGYTF
v_gene: TRBV12-3/TRBV12-4; d_gene: TRBD2; j_gene: TRBJ2-7; abundance: many; CDR3nt: TGTGCCAGCAGTTTAGCTTGGACTAGCGGGAGTGGAGAGCAGTACTTC; CDR3aa: CASSLAWTSGSGEQYF
v_gene: TRBV25-1; d_gene: NA; j_gene: TRBJ2-7; abundance: NA; CDR3nt: TGTGCCAGCAGTGAAATCGGGAGCTCCTACGAGCAGTACTTC; CDR3aa: CASSEIGSSYEQYF
v_gene: TRBV5-6; d_gene: NA; j_gene: TRBJ1-5; abundance: few; CDR3nt: TGTGCCAGCAGCTTGAGCCAGGGCAATCAGCCCCAGCATTTT; CDR3aa: CASSLSQGNQPQHF
v_gene: TRBV11-2; d_gene: NA; j_gene: TRBJ1-2; abundance: NA; CDR3nt: TGTGCCAGCAGCTTAACCGACCGTGGCTACACCTTC; CDR3aa: CASSLTDRGYTF
v_gene: TRBV7-9; d_gene: NA; j_gene: TRBJ1-1; abundance: NA; CDR3nt: TGTGCCAGCAGCTTAAGCACCCCGCGGGGAGCTTTCTTT; CDR3aa: CASSLSTPRGAFF
v_gene: TRBV28; d_gene: NA; j_gene: TRBJ1-4; abundance: few; CDR3nt: TGTGCCAGCAGTTTATCTCGGGGCGGGGGTGAAAAACTGTTTTTT; CDR3aa: CASSLSRGGGEKLFF
v_gene: TRBV2; d_gene: NA; j_gene: TRBJ1-6; abundance: many; CDR3nt: TGTGCCAGCAGTGAATCGGAGCTAAGCTCCTATAATTCACCCCTCCACTTT; CDR3aa: CASSESELSSYNSPLHF
v_gene: TRBV7-7; d_gene: NA; j_gene: TRBJ2-7; abundance: NA; CDR3nt: TGTGCCAGCAGCAACCGGGACGGGTACGAGCAGTACTTC; CDR3aa: CASSNRDGYEQYF
v_gene: TRBV20-1; d_gene: NA; j_gene: TRBJ1-1; abundance: few; CDR3nt: TGCAGTGCCCCAAAGACAGAAAACACTGAAGCTTTCTTT; CDR3aa: CSAPKTENTEAFF
v_gene: TRBV18; d_gene: NA; j_gene: TRBJ1-1; abundance: NA; CDR3nt: TGTGCCAGCTCACCACTTAAGGGGGGTCCGAACACTGAAGCTTTCTTT; CDR3aa: CASSPLKGGPNTEAFF
v_gene: TRBV18; d_gene: TRBD1; j_gene: TRBJ1-1; abundance: once; CDR3nt: TGTGCCAGCTCACCTAGACAGGGTTCAGGCACTGAAGCTTTCTTT; CDR3aa: CASSPRQGSGTEAFF
v_gene: TRBV3-1; d_gene: NA; j_gene: TRBJ1-3; abundance: NA; CDR3nt: TGTGCCAGCAGCCAAGATTTGGTTGGAAACACCATATATTTT; CDR3aa: CASSQDLVGNTIYF
v_gene: TRBV7-9; d_gene: NA; j_gene: TRBJ2-5; abundance: NA; CDR3nt: TGTGCCAGCAGCTTAGTTGATAAACAAGAGACCCAGTACTTC; CDR3aa: CASSLVDKQETQYF
v_gene: TRBV20-1; d_gene: TRBD2; j_gene: TRBJ2-1; abundance: NA; CDR3nt: TGCAGTGCCCCCCCCCAGAGAATAGCGGGAGTTCGCTCCTACAATGAGCAGTTCTTC; CDR3aa: CSAPPQRIAGVRSYNEQFF
v_gene: TRBV19; d_gene: TRBD1; j_gene: TRBJ1-5; abundance: NA; CDR3nt: TGTGCCAGTAGTAGGCAAACGACAGGGCTCAATCAGCCCCAGCATTTT; CDR3aa: CASSRQTTGLNQPQHF
v_gene: TRBV30; d_gene: TRBD1; j_gene: TRBJ1-2; abundance: NA; CDR3nt: TGTGCCTGGAGTTCGACAGGGCTCTATGGCTACACCTTC; CDR3aa: CAWSSTGLYGYTF
v_gene: TRBV20-1; d_gene: NA; j_gene: TRBJ1-2; abundance: NA; CDR3nt: TGCAGTGCTAGAGATGAGGGCAGATATGGCTACACCTTC; CDR3aa: CSARDEGRYGYTF
v_gene: TRBV7-3; d_gene: NA; j_gene: TRBJ1-1; abundance: many; CDR3nt: TGTGCCAGCACCTCCGGAAGGCATCCTATCCAACTCATGAACACTGAAGCTTTCTTT; CDR3aa: CASTSGRHPIQLMNTEAFF
v_gene: TRBV5-5; d_gene: NA; j_gene: TRBJ2-7; abundance: NA; CDR3nt: TGTGCCAGCAGCCACCCGTCGACTTTGGGAGGCTGGTACGAGCAGTACTTC; CDR3aa: CASSHPSTLGGWYEQYF
v_gene: TRBV12-3/TRBV12-4; d_gene: NA; j_gene: TRBJ1-6; abundance: NA; CDR3nt: TGTGCCAGCATACACAGGGTGGGGTCACCCCTCCACTTT; CDR3aa: CASIHRVGSPLHF
v_gene: TRBV30; d_gene: NA; j_gene: TRBJ1-1; abundance: NA; CDR3nt: TGTGCCTGGAGCGCGGTAGAAGCTTTCTTT; CDR3aa: CAWSAVEAFF
v_gene: TRBV25-1; d_gene: NA; j_gene: TRBJ2-2; abundance: NA; CDR3nt: TGTGCCAGCAGTGGAGATTGGTTCCTGAACACCGGGGAGCTGTTTTTT; CDR3aa: CASSGDWFLNTGELFF
v_gene: TRBV11-2; d_gene: NA; j_gene: TRBJ1-6; abundance: few; CDR3nt: TGTGCCAGCAGCCTCAGAAGTAATTCACCCCTCCACTTT; CDR3aa: CASSLRSNSPLHF
v_gene: TRBV10-3; d_gene: TRBD2; j_gene: TRBJ2-7; abundance: NA; CDR3nt: TGTGCCATCAGTGAGTCGATGGCTAGCGGGGGCGAGCAGTACTTC; CDR3aa: CAISESMASGGEQYF
v_gene: TRBV6-1; d_gene: NA; j_gene: TRBJ2-7; abundance: NA; CDR3nt: TGTGCCAGCAGTAAGGACAGCGGCTACGAGCAGTACTTC; CDR3aa: CASSKDSGYEQYF
v_gene: TRBV10-3; d_gene: NA; j_gene: TRBJ2-7; abundance: NA; CDR3nt: TGTGCCATCAGTGACAACTTCGAGCAGTACTTC; CDR3aa: CAISDNFEQYF
v_gene: TRBV20-1; d_gene: TRBD2; j_gene: TRBJ2-5; abundance: NA; CDR3nt: TGCAGTGCTAGGGAGCTGAGGCTAGCGGGCAGGGTGACCCAGTACTTC; CDR3aa: CSARELRLAGRVTQYF
v_gene: TRBV18; d_gene: NA; j_gene: TRBJ1-2; abundance: NA; CDR3nt: TGTGCCAGCTCACCAAGGGAGGAGTCCTCGGGCTACACCTTC; CDR3aa: CASSPREESSGYTF
v_gene: TRBV2; d_gene: NA; j_gene: TRBJ2-7; abundance: many; CDR3nt: TGTGCCAGCGATAGTCCGGGAAGAAAAGAGGACGAGCAGTACTTC; CDR3aa: CASDSPGRKEDEQYF
v_gene: TRBV11-2; d_gene: NA; j_gene: TRBJ1-2; abundance: NA; CDR3nt: TGTGCCAGCAGCTTTGGGGACCTCCTTAGATACGGCTACACCTTC; CDR3aa: CASSFGDLLRYGYTF
v_gene: TRBV20-1; d_gene: NA; j_gene: TRBJ2-2; abundance: few; CDR3nt: TGCAGTGCAACGATCCTGAACACCGGGGAGCTGTTTTTT; CDR3aa: CSATILNTGELFF
v_gene: TRBV12-3/TRBV12-4; d_gene: NA; j_gene: TRBJ1-6; abundance: NA; CDR3nt: TGTGCCAGCAGTCCCCAAGGACAAGTTTCACCCCTCCACTTT; CDR3aa: CASSPQGQVSPLHF
v_gene: TRBV3-1; d_gene: TRBD1; j_gene: TRBJ1-1; abundance: NA; CDR3nt: TGTGCCAGCAGCACTGACAGGGGGGTCGGCACTGAAGCTTTCTTT; CDR3aa: CASSTDRGVGTEAFF
v_gene: TRBV20-1; d_gene: NA; j_gene: TRBJ1-2; abundance: few; CDR3nt: TGCAGTGCTAGGGAGAGGGAGATCAAGTATGGCTACACCTTC; CDR3aa: CSAREREIKYGYTF
v_gene: TRBV18; d_gene: NA; j_gene: TRBJ1-5; abundance: few; CDR3nt: TGTGCCAGCTCACGCACCGAGTTTGCGGGCAATCAGCCCCAGCATTTT; CDR3aa: CASSRTEFAGNQPQHF
v_gene: TRBV4-1; d_gene: TRBD1; j_gene: TRBJ2-7; abundance: NA; CDR3nt: TGCGCCAGCAGCCGCTTGACAGGGTTCTACGAGCAGTACTTC; CDR3aa: CASSRLTGFYEQYF